The 10 T cell receptor beta chains below all came from one sample that was sequenced in a study of siplizumab effects on memory and regulatory T cells. The protocol was immunoSEQ multiplex PCR, while the TCRdb copy is restricted to in-frame clones and leaves out a portion. The sample lists around 95,000 clones; about 94% were seen once. The sequencing sample was made of non-Treg CD4+ T cells sorted from blood. These receptor sequences come from a human donor in good health.

This clone was seen just once. The chain is built from TRBV6-6 and TRBJ1-2; D possibly corresponds to TRBD1 (5 bases). The CDR3 extends over 13 amino acids. Germline V gene sequence: CDR1 MNHNY, CDR2 SVGAGI (reference sequence). V lost 7 bases and J lost 6, with 15 bases in between. The CDR3 nucleotides are TGTGCCAGCAAAACGGGGGGAAAAAATGGCTACACCTTC. Translated: CASKTGGKNGYTF.

The V and J genes are TRBV5-8 and TRBJ1-6; tentative D call: TRBD1 (6 bases). The CDR3 has 15 residues. Germline-derived CDR1 and CDR2 are SGHTS and YDEGEE. Trimming stripped 4 bases from V and 9 bases from J, with 17 bases between. CDR3 coding DNA: TGTGCCAGCAGCCCCTCGTGGCAGGGGATTTCACCCCTCCACTTT. The encoded protein is CASSPSWQGISPLHF. The whole variable domain, remainder taken from reference TRBV5-8 and TRBJ1-6, is EAGVTQSPTHLIKTRGQQATLRCSPISGHTSVYWYQQALGLGLQFLLWYDEGEERNRGNFPPRFSGRQFPNYSSELNVNALELEDSALYLCASSPSWQGISPLHFGNGTRLTVT.

This clone is a singleton in its sample. This chain uses TRBV27 with TRBJ2-1; D not resolved. The CDR3 is 18 amino acids. Deletions cut 6 bases from V and 1 base from J, with 22 bases between. In germline, CDR1 is MNHEY, CDR2 SMNVEV (reference sequence). Written as DNA, the CDR3 is TGTGCCAGCAGCCCCCGCTGGGAAAGGGTTGGGTCCTACAATGAGCAGTTCTTC. Amino acids: CASSPRWERVGSYNEQFF.

This clone occurred once. This chain connects TRBV15 to TRBJ2-1, with unresolved D. The CDR3 runs to 15 residues. Trimming pared 1 base from V and 0 bases from J, leaving 7 bases between. Germline V lookup: CDR1 LNHNV, CDR2 YYDKDF (reference sequence). The CDR3 DNA reads TGTGCCACCAGCAGAGCTTATAGCTCCTACAATGAGCAGTTCTTC. This translates into CATSRAYSSYNEQFF.

The genes are TRBV21-1 and TRBJ1-5. TRBV21-1 is reported as a pseudogene. The CDR3 has 15 amino acids. The CDR3 DNA sequence: TGTGCCAGCAGCAAAGCGGGAGCTAGCAATCAGCCCCAGCATTTT. Translating gives CASSKAGASNQPQHF.

The chain links TRBV10-3 to TRBJ2-7; D not certain. The CDR3 has 13 residues. V was pared by 2 bases and J by 3 bases, with 8 bases between. Germline V lookup: CDR1 ENHRY, CDR2 SYGVKD. CDR3: CAISEIRLYEQYF. Here the CDR3 DNA reads TGTGCCATCAGTGAGATCAGACTCTACGAGCAGTACTTC.

J is TRBJ2-3 and V is TRBV25-1, with unresolved D. Per the germline V gene, CDR1 is MGHDK and CDR2 is SYGVNS. Trimming shortened V by 6 bases and J by 1 base, and 8 bases separated the two germline ends. This CDR3 has 13 amino acids. The CDR3 coding sequence is TGTGCCAGCAGGACCTGGGGCACAGATACGCAGTATTTT. Protein product: CASRTWGTDTQYF.

The gene calls are TRBV18 and TRBJ2-3; D is undetermined. Germline V gene sequence: CDR1 KGHSH, CDR2 LQKENI. The CDR3 spans 17 residues. Between the trimmed V and J ends, which lost 4 bases and 0 bases, there was a span of 17 bases. As DNA, the CDR3 is TGTGCCAGCTCACGATCGCAGGACGGCACTAGCACAGATACGCAGTATTTT. Translated: CASSRSQDGTSTDTQYF.

The V call is TRBV28, the J call TRBJ2-5; the D call may be TRBD1 or TRBD2 (6 bases each). CDR1 and CDR2 (germline): MDHEN, SYDVKM. This CDR3 is 15 amino acids long. The V end was cut by 7 bases, the J end by 1 base, with 16 bases between. CDR3 in DNA: TGTGCCAGCATTACTACGGGGGCACTCCAAGAGACCCAGTACTTC. This sequence encodes CASITTGALQETQYF.

The sample holds a few counts of this clone. The chain is built from TRBV9 and TRBJ2-1; TRBD2 aligns across 14 bases. Per the germline V gene, CDR1 is SGDLS and CDR2 is YYNGEE. The CDR3 extends over 16 amino acids. V lost 0 bases and J lost 10; bases outside the gene matches: 6. The CDR3 is CASSVAFGLAGGEQFF. As DNA, the CDR3 is TGTGCCAGCAGCGTAGCTTTTGGACTAGCGGGAGGCGAGCAGTTCTTC.